One TCR beta chain is described in this entry. Antigen unknown. Assay: immunoSEQ multiplex PCR; the TCRdb copy retains only in-frame clones and omits some. The sample has approximately 110,000 clones; roughly 86% are singletons. The germline CDR1 and CDR2 sequences are MNHEY and SMNVEV (reference sequence). V lost 2 bases, J lost 2 bases, and 0 bases stayed unmatched. The CDR3 totals 13 residues. The entry originates in a study of T cell responses to AZD1222 COVID-19 vaccine. General study points: A rise in Spike-specific TCR breadth and depth followed two AZD1222 doses. Every sample of the repertoires postdated the peak T cell response. A mostly white British donor set with more females was recruited, and clonal diversity was possibly underestimated. Within unmutated variant regions lay the reported targets of nearly half of spike-specific TCRs.

The source material was peripheral blood, sampled on day 0 of AZD1222 vaccination. This clonotype was obtained from an adult in good health. This rearrangement joins TRBV27 to TRBJ2-7; 7 nucleotides align to TRBD2. The CDR3 nucleotides read TGTGCCAGCAGTTTAGGGACTACCTACGAGCAGTACTTC. Encoded protein: CASSLGTTYEQYF.